This T cell receptor beta chain is from a study of T cell clusters in autoimmune cytopenias. Study outcomes and limitations: Primary autoimmune cytopenia patients appeared to lack physiological T cell clusters present in healthy donors.

The CDR3 loop spans 14 amino acids. Germline CDR1 reads LGHNA; CDR2 reads YNFKEQ. As to this clonotype: Its antigen is as yet unknown.

Each sample's input was about 270 ng genomic DNA, 38,000 or so genome equivalents. TRB rearrangements were amplified by touch-down multiplex PCR with mixed TRB-A/B primers. TCRdb reprocessed the multiplex PCR reads and reports one entry per CDR3 protein, with no DNA. Its listing shows some 7,500 distinct CDR3 sequences. Separately, the same data were catalogued under a study of T cell repertoires in aging, cancer and after chemotherapy. This second study says: Pre- and post-chemotherapy samples were paired from chronic lymphocytic leukemia patients treated with fludarabine- or bendamustine-based regimens.

Material: peripheral blood. The chain is built from TRBV4-2 and TRBJ2-2. This receptor was obtained from a human donor with an autoimmune cytopenia or autoimmune hepatitis (not recorded which). The CDR3: CASKDPGSTGELFF.